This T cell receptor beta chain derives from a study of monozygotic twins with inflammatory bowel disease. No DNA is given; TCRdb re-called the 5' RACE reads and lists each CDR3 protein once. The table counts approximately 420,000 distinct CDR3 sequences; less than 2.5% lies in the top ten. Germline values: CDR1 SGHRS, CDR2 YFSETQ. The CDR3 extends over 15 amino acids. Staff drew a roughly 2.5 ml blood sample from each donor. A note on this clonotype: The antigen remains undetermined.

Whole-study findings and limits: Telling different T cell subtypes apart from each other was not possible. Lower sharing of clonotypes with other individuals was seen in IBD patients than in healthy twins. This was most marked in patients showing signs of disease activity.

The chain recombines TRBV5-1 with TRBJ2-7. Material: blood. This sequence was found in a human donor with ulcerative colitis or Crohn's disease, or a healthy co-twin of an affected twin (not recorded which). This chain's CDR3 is CASSLTDLSTYEQYF.